The text below deals with one TCR beta chain. Germline V lookup: CDR1 LGHNA, CDR2 YSLEER. This CDR3 has 14 amino acids. V was clipped by 3 bases and J by 5 bases, with 13 bases between them. This record belongs to a study of blood T cell repertoires in COVID-19. The repertoire was sequenced with immunoSEQ multiplex PCR; TCRdb's copy has only in-frame clones and lacks some. The sample consists of roughly 290,000 clones, about nine tenths of them appearing once. This receptor was taken from an older woman with acute or convalescent COVID-19. Input material: peripheral blood. The chain has TRBV4-3 and TRBJ2-5, with D possibly matching TRBD2 (6 bases). The DNA of the CDR3 is TGCGCCAGCAGCCAGACGGGAGCACGGGAGACCCAGTACTTC. It specifies CASSQTGARETQYF.